This T cell receptor beta chain was captured by sequencing in a study of OX40 agonist ivuxolimab in advanced cancers. Study-level information: The dose-escalation cohort had hepatocellular carcinoma, melanoma, renal cell or head and neck cancer.

Trimming left V 6 bases short and J 4 bases short, with 18 bases between. The CDR3 length is 15 residues. The germline CDR1 and CDR2 sequences are SQVTM and ANQGSEA. This clone rates as medium-sized (0.01 to 0.1%). The antigen is not known. Sequenced by immunoSEQ multiplex PCR; TCRdb stores in-frame clones only, minus some. This sample yields some 11,000 clones, of which 77% are seen a single time; roughly 15% belongs to the top ten. Findings and limits, study-wide: Nonresponders, in some cases, also had low normalized T-cell clonal expansion.

The sequence derives from an adult with an advanced solid tumor such as melanoma, head and neck, liver or kidney cancer. The input for sequencing was CD4+ or CD8+ T cells sorted from blood, taken in a trial of the OX40 agonist ivuxolimab. The V gene is TRBV29-1, the J gene TRBJ1-4, with D perhaps matching TRBD1 (6 bases). The CDR3, as DNA: TGCAGCGTGGCGGGCGGGGGCCTGGGTAATGAAAAACTGTTTTTT. Its translation: CSVAGGGLGNEKLFF. Supplemented by reference TRBV29-1 and TRBJ1-4, the full variable domain reads SAVISQKPSRDICQRGTSLTIQCQVDSQVTMMFWYRQQPGQSLTLIATANQGSEATYESGFVIDKFPISRPNLTFSTLTVSNMSPEDSSIYLCSVAGGGLGNEKLFFGSGTQLSVL.